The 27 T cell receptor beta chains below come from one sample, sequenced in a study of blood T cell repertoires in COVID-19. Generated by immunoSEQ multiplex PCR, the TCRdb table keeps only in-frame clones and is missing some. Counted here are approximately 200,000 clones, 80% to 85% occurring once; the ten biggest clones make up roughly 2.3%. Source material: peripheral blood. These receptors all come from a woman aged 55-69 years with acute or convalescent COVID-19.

Here the CDR3 DNA reads TGTGCCATCAGTGAGCCAGGGACAGGGGAAGAGACCCAGTACTTC. This translates into CAISEPGTGEETQYF. The chain uses TRBV10-3 and TRBJ2-5; the match to TRBD1 covers 10 bases. Germline assignment: CDR1 ENHRY and CDR2 SYGVKD. The CDR3 has 15 amino acids. The J segment lost 3 bases and the V segment lost 2 bases, leaving 3 bases of the junction unmatched.

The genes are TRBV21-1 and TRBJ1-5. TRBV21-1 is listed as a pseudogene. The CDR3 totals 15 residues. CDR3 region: CASSKVGGRDQPQHF. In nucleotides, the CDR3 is TGTGCCAGCAGCAAAGTCGGAGGTCGGGATCAGCCCCAGCATTTT.

This chain's CDR3 is CASSSAGQGRVTEAFF. In DNA, the CDR3 is TGTGCCAGCAGTTCCGCAGGACAGGGTAGGGTCACTGAAGCTTTCTTT. V is TRBV28 and J is TRBJ1-1, with TRBD1 identical over 8 bases. The germline V gene has CDR1 MDHEN and CDR2 SYDVKM. The CDR3 is 16 residues long. The ends lost 4 bases at V and 4 bases at J; junction bases unmatched: 11.

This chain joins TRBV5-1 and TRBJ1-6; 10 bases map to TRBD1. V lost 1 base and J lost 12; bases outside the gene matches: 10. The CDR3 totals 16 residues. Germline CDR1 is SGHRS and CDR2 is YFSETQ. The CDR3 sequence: CASSLRPTGTGEPLHF. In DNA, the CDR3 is TGCGCCAGCAGCTTGCGGCCGACCGGGACAGGGGAACCCCTCCACTTT.

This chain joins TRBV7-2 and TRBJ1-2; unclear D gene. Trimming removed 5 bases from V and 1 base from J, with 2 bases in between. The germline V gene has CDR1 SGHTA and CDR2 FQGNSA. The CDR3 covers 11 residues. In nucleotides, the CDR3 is TGTGCCAGCAGCCTTAACTATGGCTACACCTTC. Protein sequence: CASSLNYGYTF.

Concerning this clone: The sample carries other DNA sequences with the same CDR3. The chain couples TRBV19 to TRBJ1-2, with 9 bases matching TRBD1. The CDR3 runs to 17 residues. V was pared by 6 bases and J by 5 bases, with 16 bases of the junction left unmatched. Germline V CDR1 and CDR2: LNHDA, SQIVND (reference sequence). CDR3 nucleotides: TGTGCCAGTAGCGCGGACAGGGGCTCAGGAGAAAATTATGGCTACACCTTC. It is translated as CASSADRGSGENYGYTF.

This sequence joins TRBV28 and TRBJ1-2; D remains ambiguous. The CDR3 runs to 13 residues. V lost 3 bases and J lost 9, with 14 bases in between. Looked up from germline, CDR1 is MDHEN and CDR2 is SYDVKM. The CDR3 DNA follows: TGTGCCAGCAGTTTTTCGTGGCCTAGTCGCTACACCTTC. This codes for CASSFSWPSRYTF.

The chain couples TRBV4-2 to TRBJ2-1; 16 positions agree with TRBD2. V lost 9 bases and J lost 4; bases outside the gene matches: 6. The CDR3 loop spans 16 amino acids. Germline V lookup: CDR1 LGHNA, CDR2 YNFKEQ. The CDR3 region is CASGTSGGAIYNEQFF. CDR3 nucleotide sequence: TGTGCCAGTGGGACTAGCGGGGGGGCAATATACAATGAGCAGTTCTTC.

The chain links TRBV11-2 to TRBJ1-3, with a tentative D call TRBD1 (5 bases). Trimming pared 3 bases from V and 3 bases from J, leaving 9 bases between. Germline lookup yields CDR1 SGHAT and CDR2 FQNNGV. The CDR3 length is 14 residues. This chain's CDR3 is CASSFDSFGNTIYF. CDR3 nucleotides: TGTGCCAGCAGCTTTGACAGTTTTGGAAACACCATATATTTT.

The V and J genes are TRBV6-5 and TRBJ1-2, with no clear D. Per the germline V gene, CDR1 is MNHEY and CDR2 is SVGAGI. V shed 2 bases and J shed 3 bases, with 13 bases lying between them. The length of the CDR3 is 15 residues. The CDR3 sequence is CASSYLPLPDYGYTF. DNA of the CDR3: TGTGCCAGCAGTTACCTACCTCTGCCTGACTATGGCTACACCTTC.

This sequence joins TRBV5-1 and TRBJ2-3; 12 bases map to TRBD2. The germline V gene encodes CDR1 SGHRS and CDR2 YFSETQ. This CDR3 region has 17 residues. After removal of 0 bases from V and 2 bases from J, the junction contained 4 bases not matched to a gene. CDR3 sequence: CASSLGLAGDYTDTQYF. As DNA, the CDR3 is TGCGCCAGCAGCTTGGGACTAGCGGGGGACTACACAGATACGCAGTATTTT.

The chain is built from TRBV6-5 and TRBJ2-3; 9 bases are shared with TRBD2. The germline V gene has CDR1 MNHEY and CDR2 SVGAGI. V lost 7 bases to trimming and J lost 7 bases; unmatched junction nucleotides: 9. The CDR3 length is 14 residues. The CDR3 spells CASKPGLALNTQYF. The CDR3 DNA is TGTGCCAGCAAACCGGGACTAGCTCTAAATACGCAGTATTTT.

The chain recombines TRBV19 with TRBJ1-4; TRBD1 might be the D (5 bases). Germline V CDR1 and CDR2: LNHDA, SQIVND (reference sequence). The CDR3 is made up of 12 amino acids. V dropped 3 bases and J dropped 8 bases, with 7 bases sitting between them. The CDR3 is CASSIPGEKLFF. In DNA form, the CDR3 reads TGTGCCAGTAGTATCCCAGGGGAAAAACTGTTTTTT.

DNA of the CDR3: TGTGCCAGCAGGGTAATGGGGGGTGTATACGAGCAGTACTTC. Protein sequence: CASRVMGGVYEQYF. The genes are TRBV5-5 and TRBJ2-7, with a possible D match to TRBD2 (6 bases). Germline V gene data show CDR1 as SGHKS and CDR2 as YYEKEE (reference sequence). This CDR3 contains 14 residues. V was clipped by 5 bases and J by 4 bases, with 16 bases between them. Complete variable domain (other parts from reference TRBV5-5 and TRBJ2-7): DAGVTQSPTHLIKTRGQQVTLRCSPISGHKSVSWYQQVLGQGPQFIFQYYEKEERGRGNFPDRFSARQFPNYSSELNVNALLLGDSALYLCASRVMGGVYEQYFGPGTRLTVT.

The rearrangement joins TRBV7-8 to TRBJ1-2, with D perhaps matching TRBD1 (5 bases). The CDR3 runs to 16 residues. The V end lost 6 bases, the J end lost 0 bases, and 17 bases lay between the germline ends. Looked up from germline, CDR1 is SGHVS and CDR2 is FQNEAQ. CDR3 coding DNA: TGTGCCAGCAGTATATACGCGGGGGGGACTAACTATGGCTACACCTTC. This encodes CASSIYAGGTNYGYTF. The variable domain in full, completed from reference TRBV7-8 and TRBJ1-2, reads GAGVSQSPRYKVAKRGQDVALRCDPISGHVSLFWYQQALGQGPEFLTYFQNEAQLDKSGLPSDRFFAERPEGSVSTLKIQRTQQEDSAVYLCASSIYAGGTNYGYTFGSGTRLTVV.

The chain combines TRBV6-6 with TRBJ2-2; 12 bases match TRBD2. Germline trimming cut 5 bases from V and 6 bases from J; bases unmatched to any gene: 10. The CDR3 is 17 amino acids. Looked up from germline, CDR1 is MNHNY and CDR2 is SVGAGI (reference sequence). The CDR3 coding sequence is TGTGCCAGCAGTCTGGGGGCTAGCGGGGGGGCAGCCGGGGAGCTGTTTTTT. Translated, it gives CASSLGASGGAAGELFF.

This CDR3 reads CASSGGVSGGSEKLFF. The CDR3 DNA reads TGCGCCAGCAGCGGAGGGGTCTCAGGCGGCAGTGAAAAACTGTTTTTT. The chain couples TRBV5-1 to TRBJ1-4; D is perhaps TRBD1 (5 bases). Looked up from germline, CDR1 is SGHRS and CDR2 is YFSETQ. Deletions cut 4 bases from V and 7 bases from J, with 20 bases between. The CDR3 spans 16 residues. The full variable domain, in which reference TRBV5-1 and TRBJ1-4 provide the parts outside the CDR3, is KAGVTQTPRYLIKTRGQQVTLSCSPISGHRSVSWYQQTPGQGLQFLFEYFSETQRNKGNFPGRFSGRQFSNSRSEMNVSTLELGDSALYLCASSGGVSGGSEKLFFGSGTQLSVL.

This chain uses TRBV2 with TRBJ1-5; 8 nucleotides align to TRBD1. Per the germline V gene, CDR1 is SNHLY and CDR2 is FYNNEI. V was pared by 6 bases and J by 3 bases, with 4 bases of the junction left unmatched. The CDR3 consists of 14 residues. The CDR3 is CASRTGVYNQPQHF. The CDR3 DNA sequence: TGTGCCAGCAGGACAGGGGTCTACAATCAGCCCCAGCATTTT.

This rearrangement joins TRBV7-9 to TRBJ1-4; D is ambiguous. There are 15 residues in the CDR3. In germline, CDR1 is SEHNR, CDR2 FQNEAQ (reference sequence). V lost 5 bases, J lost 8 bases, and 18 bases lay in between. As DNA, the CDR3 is TGTGCCAGCAGCCCCAGTGGGAGGGTTCAAGAAAAACTGTTTTTT. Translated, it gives CASSPSGRVQEKLFF.

This CDR3 is CASSTTDRGLIYEQYF. In DNA form, the CDR3 reads TGTGCCAGTAGTACGACGGACAGGGGGCTAATCTACGAGCAGTACTTC. V usage is TRBV19 and J usage is TRBJ2-7; 11 bases fit TRBD1. The CDR3 spans 16 residues. V lost 4 bases to trimming and J lost 3 bases; unmatched junction nucleotides: 8. Looked up from germline, CDR1 is LNHDA and CDR2 is SQIVND (reference sequence).

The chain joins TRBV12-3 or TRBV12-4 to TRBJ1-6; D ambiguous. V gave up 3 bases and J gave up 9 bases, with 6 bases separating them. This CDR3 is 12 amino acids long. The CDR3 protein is CASSLGGSPLHF. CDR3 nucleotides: TGTGCCAGCAGTTTGGGAGGTTCACCCCTCCACTTT.

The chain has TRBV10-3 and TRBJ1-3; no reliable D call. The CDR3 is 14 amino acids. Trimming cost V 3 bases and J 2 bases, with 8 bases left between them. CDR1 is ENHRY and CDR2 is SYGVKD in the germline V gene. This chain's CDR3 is CAISDIAAGNTIYF. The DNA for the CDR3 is TGTGCCATCAGTGATATCGCAGCTGGAAACACCATATATTTT.

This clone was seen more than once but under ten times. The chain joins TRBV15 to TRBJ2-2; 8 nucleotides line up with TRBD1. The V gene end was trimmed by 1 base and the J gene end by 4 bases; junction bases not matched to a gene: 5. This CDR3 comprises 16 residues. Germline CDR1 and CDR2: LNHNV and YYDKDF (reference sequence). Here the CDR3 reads CATSRGGQGGTGELFF. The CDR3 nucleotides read TGTGCCACCAGCAGAGGTGGACAGGGCGGCACCGGGGAGCTGTTTTTT.

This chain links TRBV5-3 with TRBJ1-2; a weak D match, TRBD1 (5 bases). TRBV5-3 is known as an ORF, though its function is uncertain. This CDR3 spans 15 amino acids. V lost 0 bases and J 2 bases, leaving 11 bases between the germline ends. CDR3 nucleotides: TGTGCCAGAAGCTTGGGCGGGGGGTGCAACTATGGCTACACCTTC. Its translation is CARSLGGGCNYGYTF.

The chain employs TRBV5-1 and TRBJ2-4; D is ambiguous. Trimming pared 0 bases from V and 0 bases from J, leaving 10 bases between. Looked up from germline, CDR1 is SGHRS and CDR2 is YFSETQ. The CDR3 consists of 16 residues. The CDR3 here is CASSLGVGVAKNIQYF. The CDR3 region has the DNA TGCGCCAGCAGCTTGGGAGTTGGTGTAGCCAAAAACATTCAGTACTTC.

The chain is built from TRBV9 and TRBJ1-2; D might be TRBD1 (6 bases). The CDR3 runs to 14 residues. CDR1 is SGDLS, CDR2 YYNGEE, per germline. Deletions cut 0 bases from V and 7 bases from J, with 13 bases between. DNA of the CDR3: TGTGCCAGCAGCGTAGCTACAGGGACCGCTGGCTACACCTTC. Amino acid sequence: CASSVATGTAGYTF.

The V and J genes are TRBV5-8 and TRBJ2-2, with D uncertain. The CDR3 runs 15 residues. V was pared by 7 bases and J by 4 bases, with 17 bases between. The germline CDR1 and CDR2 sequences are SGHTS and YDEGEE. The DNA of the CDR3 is TGTGCCAGCGGGCAGAACGTGGGCCGCACCGGGGAGCTGTTTTTT. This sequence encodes CASGQNVGRTGELFF.